This T cell receptor beta chain was identified in a study of a mutant IDH1 vaccine in newly diagnosed glioma. About the study: Vaccination started 4-6 weeks after radiotherapy alone, or with temozolomide cycles.

The time point here: week 47, end of study. Topical imiquimod was applied with each vaccine dose, which held 300 ug of mutant IDH1 20-mer peptide. Eight vaccinations were given in weeks 1, 3, 5, 7, 11, 15, 19 and 23. The table came from immunoSEQ multiplex PCR; TCRdb's copy has only in-frame clones and leaves some out. The sample lists approximately 60,000 clones, over 80% occurring once. Germline CDR1 SNHLY, CDR2 FYNNEI. This CDR3 has 17 amino acids. V was shortened by 2 bases and J by 0 bases, with 14 bases between the two germline ends. Concerning this clone: Its antigen is currently unknown.

The clonotype comes from a woman aged 50 to 65 with glioma. V usage is TRBV2 and J usage is TRBJ2-1; D unclear. This material consisted of PBMCs, taken from a glioma patient whose treatment included an IDH1 peptide vaccine. Here the CDR3 reads CASSEFGAASSYNEQFF. Written as DNA, the CDR3 is TGTGCCAGCAGTGAATTTGGAGCAGCTAGCTCCTACAATGAGCAGTTCTTC.